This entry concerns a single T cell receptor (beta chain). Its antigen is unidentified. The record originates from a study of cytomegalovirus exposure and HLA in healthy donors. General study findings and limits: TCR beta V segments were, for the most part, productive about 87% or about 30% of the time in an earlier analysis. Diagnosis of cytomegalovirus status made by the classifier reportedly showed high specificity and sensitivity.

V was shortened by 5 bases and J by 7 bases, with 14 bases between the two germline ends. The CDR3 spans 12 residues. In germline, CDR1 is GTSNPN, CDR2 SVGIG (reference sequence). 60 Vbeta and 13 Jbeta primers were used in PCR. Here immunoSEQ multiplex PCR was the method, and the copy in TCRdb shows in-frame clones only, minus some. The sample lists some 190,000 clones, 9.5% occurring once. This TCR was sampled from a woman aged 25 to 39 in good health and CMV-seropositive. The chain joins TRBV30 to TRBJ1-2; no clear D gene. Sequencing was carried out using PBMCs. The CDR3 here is CAWSLSDFGYTF. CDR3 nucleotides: TGTGCCTGGTCCCTTTCTGACTTTGGCTACACCTTC.